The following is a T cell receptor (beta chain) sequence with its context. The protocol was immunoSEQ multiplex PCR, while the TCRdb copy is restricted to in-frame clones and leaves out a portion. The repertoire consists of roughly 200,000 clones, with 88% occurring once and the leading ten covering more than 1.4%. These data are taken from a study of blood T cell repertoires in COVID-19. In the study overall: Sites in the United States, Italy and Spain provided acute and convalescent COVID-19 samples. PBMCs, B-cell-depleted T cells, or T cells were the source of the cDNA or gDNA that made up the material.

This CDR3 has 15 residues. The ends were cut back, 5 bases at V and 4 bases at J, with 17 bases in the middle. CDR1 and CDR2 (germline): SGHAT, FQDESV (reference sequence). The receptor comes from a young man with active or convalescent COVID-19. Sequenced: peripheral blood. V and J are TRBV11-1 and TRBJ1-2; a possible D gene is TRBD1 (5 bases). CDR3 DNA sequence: TGTGCCAGCAGCGGTCGAGACAGAGTCACCTATGGCTACACCTTC. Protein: CASSGRDRVTYGYTF.